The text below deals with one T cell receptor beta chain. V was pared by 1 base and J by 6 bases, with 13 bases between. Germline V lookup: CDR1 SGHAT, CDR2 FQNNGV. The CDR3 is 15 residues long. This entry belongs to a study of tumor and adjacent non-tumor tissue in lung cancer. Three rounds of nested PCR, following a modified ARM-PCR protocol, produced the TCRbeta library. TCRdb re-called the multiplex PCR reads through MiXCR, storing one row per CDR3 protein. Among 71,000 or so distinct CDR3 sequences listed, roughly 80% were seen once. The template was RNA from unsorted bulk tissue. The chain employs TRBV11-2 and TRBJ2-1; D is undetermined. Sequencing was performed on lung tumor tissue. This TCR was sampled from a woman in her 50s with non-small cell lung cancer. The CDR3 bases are TGTGCCAGCAGCTTAGGGGGTATCGGGCTCAATGAGCAGTTCTTC. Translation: CASSLGGIGLNEQFF.